This T cell receptor beta chain was recovered during a study of T cells in Graves' hyperthyroidism and ophthalmopathy. The study's findings and limits: Blood held most thyroid clonotypes expanded above 0.001 frequency.

Per germline, CDR1 MNHNS and CDR2 SASEGT. This CDR3 contains 14 residues. Losses at the gene ends were 8 bases for V and 8 bases for J; bases not matched to a gene: 12. This clonotype was observed a handful of times. As yet, its antigen is unknown. Amplified regions were TCR beta CDR3 sequences from RNA transcripts. HTBI primers were the set used in a first-round RT-PCR of the TCR CDR3. Via MiXCR, TCRdb re-called the multiplex PCR reads, giving one row per CDR3 protein. The data contain roughly 660,000 distinct CDR3 sequences, 15% to 20% of them singletons. The TCR comes from a man aged 50 to 59 with Graves' hyperthyroidism. The sequencing sample was made of blood. The chain carries TRBV6-1 and TRBJ2-4; 7 bases map to TRBD2. CDR3: CASLRMGEGHIQYF. The CDR3 region has the DNA TGTGCCAGCCTCCGAATGGGGGAGGGCCACATTCAGTACTTC.